Below are 14 T cell receptor beta chains sequenced from a single sample in a study of T-cell memory formation after mild COVID-19. TCRdb recomputed calls from the 5' RACE reads with MiXCR, one row per CDR3 protein. The profile shows 250,000 to 300,000 distinct CDR3 sequences, 15% to 20% of them singletons. Sequenced input: PBMCs or a T cell subset sorted from them (not recorded which). The receptors shown here come from a young man who had mild COVID-19 (a few samples of this study predate the infection). Cell type and time point are not known.

The V call is TRBV7-2, the J call TRBJ2-5; 8 bases agree with TRBD1. CDR1 and CDR2 (germline): SGHTA, FQGNSA. The ends lost 6 bases at V and 5 bases at J; junction bases unmatched: 8. This CDR3 is built from 14 residues. The CDR3 DNA reads TGTGCCAGCAGTCAAGGACAGGGACGGGAGACCCAGTACTTC. Translating gives CASSQGQGRETQYF.

The chain carries TRBV20-1 and TRBJ1-2; 10 bases match TRBD1. The J segment lost 7 bases and the V segment lost 0 bases, leaving 14 bases of the junction unmatched. CDR3 length equals 17 residues. Per the germline V gene, CDR1 is DFQATT and CDR2 is SNEGSKA (reference sequence). The CDR3 spells CSARDPRQGAKNLGYTF. CDR3 bases: TGCAGTGCTAGAGATCCCCGACAGGGGGCGAAGAACCTTGGCTACACCTTC.

This clonotype was detected many times. The chain uses TRBV28 and TRBJ2-4, with unresolved D. CDR1 is MDHEN and CDR2 is SYDVKM in the germline V gene. This CDR3 has 16 amino acids. V was pared by 3 bases and J by 2 bases, with 14 bases between. CDR3 sequence: CASSFRPGSSKNIQYF. The CDR3 region has the DNA TGTGCCAGCAGTTTTCGGCCGGGCTCCTCCAAAAACATTCAGTACTTC.

The chain couples TRBV6-5 to TRBJ2-7; TRBD2 agrees at 12 bases. There are 17 residues in the CDR3. The V segment lost 2 bases and the J segment 4 bases; nucleotides outside the gene matches: 9. CDR1 is MNHEY and CDR2 is SVGAGI in the germline V gene. CDR3 nucleotide sequence: TGTGCCAGCAGTTACGGTCTAGCGGGGGGGTTAAGTTACGAGCAGTACTTC. This encodes CASSYGLAGGLSYEQYF.

The chain recombines TRBV7-2 with TRBJ2-5; 11 bases fit TRBD2. The germline gives CDR1 SGHTA, CDR2 FQGNSA. The CDR3 consists of 15 residues. With 5 bases clipped from V and 2 bases from J, the junction kept 4 bases outside the gene matches. The CDR3 DNA sequence: TGTGCCAGCAGCACGAGACTAGCGGGGCAAGAGACCCAGTACTTC. This codes for CASSTRLAGQETQYF.

J is TRBJ1-4 and V is TRBV28; D remains unclear. The CDR3 covers 15 residues. Germline V lookup: CDR1 MDHEN, CDR2 SYDVKM. V dropped 6 bases and J dropped 2 bases, with 13 bases sitting between them. The CDR3 loop is CASRATGSTNEKLFF. The CDR3 DNA is TGTGCCAGCAGGGCGACGGGGTCGACTAATGAAAAACTGTTTTTT.

This clonotype was picked up a small number of times. The CDR3 here is CASSYRTLDEEAFF. The DNA of the CDR3 is TGTGCCAGCAGCTATAGGACACTGGACGAGGAAGCTTTCTTT. The chain is built from TRBV5-4 and TRBJ1-1; the D gene is possibly TRBD1 (5 bases). The CDR3 totals 14 residues. Germline CDR1 and CDR2: SGHNT and YYREEE (reference sequence). Trimming took off 3 bases at V and 8 bases at J, with 17 bases between the two ends.

In the case of this clonotype: Here the CDR3 omits its conserved ending phenylalanine or tryptophan, so a read error is the likely source. The chain links TRBV6-2 or TRBV6-3 to TRBJ2-5; possibly TRBD1 or TRBD2 for D (5 bases each). The V end lost 11 bases, the J end lost 7 bases, and 17 bases lay between the germline ends. The CDR3 is made up of 12 amino acids. In germline, CDR1 is MNHEY, CDR2 SVGEGT. CDR3: CAATGADGTQYY. The DNA of the CDR3 is TGTGCCGCCACCGGGGCCGACGGGACCCAGTACTAC.

This sequence joins TRBV6-5 and TRBJ2-7; D is perhaps TRBD1 (7 bases). Between the trimmed V and J ends, which lost 5 bases and 6 bases, there was a span of 14 bases. Germline V gene lookup returns CDR1 MNHEY and CDR2 SVGAGI. This CDR3 is 13 amino acids long. The CDR3 reads CASSPNQGGEQYV. The DNA for the CDR3 is TGTGCCAGCAGTCCTAACCAGGGGGGCGAGCAGTACGTC.

This chain connects TRBV28 to TRBJ1-2; D uncertain. Germline V gene sequence: CDR1 MDHEN, CDR2 SYDVKM. The CDR3 contains 12 residues. The germline V and J ends were trimmed by 5 bases and 5 bases, with 9 bases remaining between them. The CDR3 DNA reads as TGTGCCAGCAGTCTCCAACGTTATGGCTACACCTTC. Its translation is CASSLQRYGYTF.

This chain links TRBV4-1 with TRBJ1-4, with D hard to call. Germline V CDR1 and CDR2: MGHRA, YSYEKL. This CDR3 comprises 12 residues. V lost 4 bases, J lost 8 bases, and 8 bases lay in between. The CDR3 bases are TGCGCCAGCAGCCCAAACGGAGAAAAACTGTTTTTT. Translating it yields CASSPNGEKLFF.

This clonotype was counted a few times. The rearrangement joins TRBV20-1 to TRBJ2-3, with a weak D call TRBD2 (6 bases). Germline V gene sequence: CDR1 DFQATT, CDR2 SNEGSKA (reference sequence). This CDR3 region has 13 residues. Between the trimmed V and J ends, which lost 7 bases and 1 base, there was a span of 12 bases. CDR3 region: CSEAKRGTDTQYF. DNA for the CDR3: TGCAGTGAGGCTAAGCGGGGCACAGATACGCAGTATTTT.

This clonotype has a count of ten or more. The chain couples TRBV7-2 to TRBJ2-3; D possibly corresponds to TRBD2 (6 bases). V was pared by 2 bases and J by 2 bases, with 8 bases between. The CDR3 sequence is 14 residues long. Per germline, CDR1 SGHTA and CDR2 FQGNSA. For the CDR3, the DNA is TGTGCCAGCAGCTTATCACTAGCCACAGATACGCAGTATTTT. Its protein is CASSLSLATDTQYF.

This clonotype was seen ten or more times. The genes are TRBV7-2 and TRBJ2-7; D is undetermined. Trimming removed 5 bases at V and 1 base at J, with 12 bases between. The CDR3 runs 14 residues. Germline CDR1 SGHTA, CDR2 FQGNSA. CDR3 DNA: TGTGCCAGCAGCGTGAGGCCTGGATCCTACGAGCAGTACTTC. Translation: CASSVRPGSYEQYF.